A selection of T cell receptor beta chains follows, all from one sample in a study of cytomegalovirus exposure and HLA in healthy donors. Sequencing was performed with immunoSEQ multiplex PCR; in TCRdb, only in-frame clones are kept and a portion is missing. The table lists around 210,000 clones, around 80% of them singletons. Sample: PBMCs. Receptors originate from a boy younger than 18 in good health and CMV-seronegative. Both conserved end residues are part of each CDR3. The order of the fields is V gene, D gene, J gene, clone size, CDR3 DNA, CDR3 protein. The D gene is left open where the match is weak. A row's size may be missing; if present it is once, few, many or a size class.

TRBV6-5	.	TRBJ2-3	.	TGTGCCAGCAGTTACTCGAGGGTCGTTACGGGTACGCAGTATTTT	CASSYSRVVTGTQYF
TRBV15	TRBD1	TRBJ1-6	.	TGTGCCACCAGCAGAGATTTGGGACAGCTTAATTCACCCCTCCACTTT	CATSRDLGQLNSPLHF
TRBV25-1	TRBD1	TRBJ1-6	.	TGTGCCAGTTCGGGACAGGGTATTTCACCCCTCCACTTT	CASSGQGISPLHF
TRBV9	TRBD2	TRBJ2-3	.	TGTGCCAGCAGCGTAGCAAGCGGGGGCCAGGATACGCAGTATTTT	CASSVASGGQDTQYF
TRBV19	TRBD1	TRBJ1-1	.	TGTGCCAGTAGGGCGGGACAGGGTAAGACTGAAGCTTTCTTT	CASRAGQGKTEAFF
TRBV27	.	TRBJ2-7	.	TGTGCCAGCGGAGAACCATACGAGCAGTACTTC	CASGEPYEQYF
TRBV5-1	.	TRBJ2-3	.	TGCGCCAGCAGCTTGGGGGGGGGCACAGATACGCAGTATTTT	CASSLGGGTDTQYF
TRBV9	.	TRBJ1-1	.	TGTGCCAGCAGTAACAGGGAGCGGACTGAAGCTTTCTTT	CASSNRERTEAFF
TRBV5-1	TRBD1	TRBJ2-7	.	TGCGCCAGCAGAGGGGACAGGGGGACGGAGCAGTACTTC	CASRGDRGTEQYF
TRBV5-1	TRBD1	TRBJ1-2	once	TGCGCCAGCAGCGCAACAGGGGAGTATGGCTACACCTTC	CASSATGEYGYTF
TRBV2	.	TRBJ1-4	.	TGTGCCAGCAGTAGGGCCCTTAGCGGCGAAAAACTGTTTTTT	CASSRALSGEKLFF
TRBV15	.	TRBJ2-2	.	TGTGCCACCAGCCACTTGAACACCGGGGAGCTGTTTTTT	CATSHLNTGELFF
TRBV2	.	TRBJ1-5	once	TGTGCCAGCAGTGAAGCGCTTCCGGCAGGATTAGGCCAGCCCCAGCATTTT	CASSEALPAGLGQPQHF
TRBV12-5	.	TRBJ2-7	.	TGTGCTAGTGGTTTGGTACTGGGGCACAGCGAGCAGTACTTC	CASGLVLGHSEQYF
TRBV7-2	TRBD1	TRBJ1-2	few	TGTGCCAGCAGTTTGGACAGGGCCCATGGCTACACCTTC	CASSLDRAHGYTF
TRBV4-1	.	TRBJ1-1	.	TGCGCCAGCAGCCAAGATGGAGAGGACACTGAAGCTTTCTTT	CASSQDGEDTEAFF
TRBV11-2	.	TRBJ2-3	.	TGTGCCAGCAGCTTAGACCCGTTCACAGATACGCAGTATTTT	CASSLDPFTDTQYF
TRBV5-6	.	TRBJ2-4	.	TGTGCCAGCAGCTTACAACAGGGTACGGTTCAGTACTTC	CASSLQQGTVQYF
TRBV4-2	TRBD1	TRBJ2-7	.	TGTGCCAGCAGCCGGGACAGGGCCTACGAGCAGTACTTC	CASSRDRAYEQYF
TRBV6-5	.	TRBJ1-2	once	TGTGCCAGCAGTCGAACAGGAACCTCATATGGCTACACCTTC	CASSRTGTSYGYTF
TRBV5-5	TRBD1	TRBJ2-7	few	TGTGCCAGCAGCCCAGGACAGGGCATTAGCTCCTACGAGCAGTACTTC	CASSPGQGISSYEQYF
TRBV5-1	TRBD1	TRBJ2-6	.	TGCGCCAGCAGCTTAACCGGACAGGGGACTTCTGGGGCCAACGTCCTGACTTTC	CASSLTGQGTSGANVLTF
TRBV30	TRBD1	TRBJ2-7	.	TGTGCCTGCAACACCGGGACAGGGGGTTTTCGCTCCTACGAGCAGTACTTC	CACNTGTGGFRSYEQYF
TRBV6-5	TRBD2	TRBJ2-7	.	TGTGCCAGCAGCCCCGGGGGGTACGAGCAGTACTTC	CASSPGGYEQYF
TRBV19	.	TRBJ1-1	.	TGTGCCAGTAGTATCCTACAGGGCCAAGCTTTCTTT	CASSILQGQAFF
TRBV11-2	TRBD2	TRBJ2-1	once	TGTGCCAGCAGCTTAGATATTCGGGAGGGCCGACGCAATGAGCAGTTCTTC	CASSLDIREGRRNEQFF
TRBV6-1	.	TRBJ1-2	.	TGTGCCAGCAGTGTAACAGGGAGCTATGGCTACACCTTC	CASSVTGSYGYTF
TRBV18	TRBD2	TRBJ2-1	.	TGTGCCAGCTCACCACTTTCCGCGGGGGAGTCTAGAGAGCAGTTCTTC	CASSPLSAGESREQFF
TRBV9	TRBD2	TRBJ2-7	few	TGTGCCAGCGCGGACGATAGCGGGGGCGCCTACGAGCAGTACTTC	CASADDSGGAYEQYF
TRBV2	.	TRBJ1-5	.	TGTGCCAGCAGTGCTATAGGGGGTTATAGCAATCAGCCCCAGCATTTT	CASSAIGGYSNQPQHF
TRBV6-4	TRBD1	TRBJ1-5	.	TGTGCCAGCCGGGACAGGAGGGAAGGTCAGCCCCAGCATTTT	CASRDRREGQPQHF
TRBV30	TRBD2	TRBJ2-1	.	TGTGCCTGGACGACTAGCCCCTCCTACAATGAGCAGTTCTTC	CAWTTSPSYNEQFF
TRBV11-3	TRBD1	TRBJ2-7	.	TGTGCCAGCAGCTTAAGGGGACAGTCCTACGAGCAGTACTTC	CASSLRGQSYEQYF
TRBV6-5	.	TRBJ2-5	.	TGTGCCAGCAGGGTTCCCGGGTTGGAGACCCAGTACTTC	CASRVPGLETQYF
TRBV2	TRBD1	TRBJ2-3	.	TGTGCCAGCAGAGGACAGGGGAATACGCAGTATTTT	CASRGQGNTQYF
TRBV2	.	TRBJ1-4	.	TGTGCCACCGGCGGGACGGCGATTGCAACTAATGAAAAACTGTTTTTT	CATGGTAIATNEKLFF
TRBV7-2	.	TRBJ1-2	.	TGTGCCAGCAGCTTAGCGAACAGGGAATATGGCTACACCTTC	CASSLANREYGYTF
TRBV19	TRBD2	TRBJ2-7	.	TGTGCCAGTCTAGGTAGCGGGGACTACGAGCAGTACTTC	CASLGSGDYEQYF
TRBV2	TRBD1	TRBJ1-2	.	TGTGCCAGCAGGGAACTCAGGGGGCGCGGTGGCTACACCTTC	CASRELRGRGGYTF
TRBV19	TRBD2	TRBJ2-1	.	TGTGCCAGTAGTGGAACTAGCGACAATGAGCAGTTCTTC	CASSGTSDNEQFF
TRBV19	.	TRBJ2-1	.	TGTGCCACCGCCACGGACTTGATCTACAATGAGCAGTTCTTC	CATATDLIYNEQFF
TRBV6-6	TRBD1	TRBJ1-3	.	TGTGCCAGCAGTTACATAGGACAGGGGAGAAGAAACACCATATATTTT	CASSYIGQGRRNTIYF